The 31 T cell receptor beta chains reported below all come from one sample, sequenced in a study of T-cell memory formation after mild COVID-19. TCRdb reanalysed the 5' RACE reads using MiXCR and keeps one entry per CDR3 protein. The sample lists just over 350,000 distinct CDR3 sequences, approximately 14% occurring once. Sequenced: PBMCs or a T cell subset sorted from them (not recorded which). Every receptor here comes from a man in his late teens or twenties who had mild COVID-19 (a few samples of this study predate the infection). Cell type and time point are not known.

Written as DNA, the CDR3 is TGTGCCAGCAGGCCTGAAAAAGCTTTCTTT. Its protein is CASRPEKAFF. The chain links TRBV7-9 to TRBJ1-1; D unresolved. This CDR3 is built from 10 residues. V gave up 6 bases and J gave up 9 bases, with 8 bases separating them. Germline values: CDR1 SEHNR, CDR2 FQNEAQ (reference sequence).

The table lists this clonotype with a few counts. A much more abundant neighbour one base away suggests this may be a read error. This chain joins TRBV5-6 and TRBJ2-5, with D hard to call. The V end lost 3 bases, the J end lost 2 bases, and 2 bases lay between the germline ends. This CDR3 is built from 11 residues. Germline loops: CDR1 SGHDT, CDR2 YYEEEE. The DNA of the CDR3 is TGTGCCAGCAGCTGGCAAGAGACCCAGTACTTC. This gives the protein CASSWQETQYF.

V usage is TRBV6-2 or TRBV6-3 and J usage is TRBJ1-5; D is undetermined. V shed 8 bases and J shed 5 bases, with 13 bases lying between them. Germline V gene lookup returns CDR1 MNHEY and CDR2 SVGEGT. This CDR3 comprises 13 residues. The CDR3 sequence is CASRLQYHQPQHF. The CDR3 DNA reads TGTGCCAGCCGACTACAGTACCATCAGCCCCAGCATTTT.

This clonotype was picked up a small number of times. The chain links TRBV3-1 to TRBJ1-2, with 7 bases matching TRBD1. The CDR3 runs to 16 residues. CDR1 LGHDT and CDR2 YNNKEL come from the germline V gene (reference sequence). The junction had 12 bases not matched to a gene; V was cut back by 0 bases and J by 8 bases. CDR3 in amino acids: CASSQDRVLTGLGYTF. Written as DNA, the CDR3 is TGTGCCAGCAGCCAAGATCGGGTACTGACAGGGCTCGGCTACACCTTC. The full variable domain, rest sourced from reference TRBV3-1 and TRBJ1-2, is DTAVSQTPKYLVTQMGNDKSIKCEQNLGHDTMYWYKQDSKKFLKIMFSYNNKELIINETVPNRFSPKSPDKAHLNLHINSLELGDSAVYFCASSQDRVLTGLGYTFGSGTRLTVV.

J is TRBJ2-5 and V is TRBV7-3, with D hard to call. V was pared by 0 bases and J by 3 bases, with 14 bases between. This CDR3 region has 16 residues. Germline V lookup: CDR1 SGHTA, CDR2 FQGTGA. CDR3 protein: CASSLTGFTPEETQYF. The CDR3 coding sequence is TGTGCCAGCAGCTTAACGGGCTTCACCCCGGAAGAGACCCAGTACTTC.

In this sample, this clonotype turned up a few times. The junction does not match germline at one end; this may be a read error. The rearrangement uses TRBV18 and TRBJ2-3; the D gene is possibly TRBD1 (5 bases). The CDR3 contains 15 residues. CDR1 KGHSH and CDR2 LQKENI come from the germline V gene. CDR3 nucleotides: TGTGCCAGCTCACATGGGGCTTACGATACGGATACGCATTATTTT. It is translated as CASSHGAYDTDTHYF. Supplemented by reference TRBV18 and TRBJ2-3, the full variable domain reads NAGVMQNPRHLVRRRGQEARLRCSPMKGHSHVYWYRQLPEEGLKFMVYLQKENIIDESGMPKERFSAEFPKEGPSILRIQQVVRGDSAAYFCASSHGAYDTDTHYFGPGTRLTVL.

This clonotype has just a few counts. J is TRBJ2-1 and V is TRBV7-6, with 7 bases lining up with TRBD1. V dropped 3 bases and J dropped 1; count of bases not matched to a gene: 3. The CDR3 has 15 residues. Germline CDR1 SGHVS, CDR2 FNYEAQ. Written as DNA, the CDR3 is TGTGCCAGCAGCTTGGACAGGCTTTCCTACAATGAGCAGTTCTTC. Protein product: CASSLDRLSYNEQFF. Combining the CDR3 with reference TRBV7-6 and TRBJ2-1 gives the whole variable domain GAGVSQSPRYKVTKRGQDVALRCDPISGHVSLYWYRQALGQGPEFLTYFNYEAQQDKSGLPNDRFSAERPEGSISTLTIQRTEQRDSAMYRCASSLDRLSYNEQFFGPGTRLTVL.

This clonotype appeared a few times. This clone may be a read error of a much larger clone one base away. The chain recombines TRBV5-6 with TRBJ2-3; D is unclear. Germline assignment: CDR1 SGHDT and CDR2 YYEEEE. The V gene lost 3 bases and the J gene lost 2 bases, with 7 bases spanning the gap. The CDR3 length is 13 residues. The CDR3 loop is CASSWAITDTQYF. The CDR3 region has the DNA TGTGCCAGCAGCTGGGCCATCACAGATACGCAGTATTTT.

This clonotype was seen a handful of times. The chain couples TRBV6-2 or TRBV6-3 to TRBJ2-7; D call uncertain. The V end was cut by 6 bases, the J end by 3 bases, with 15 bases between. This CDR3 is 14 amino acids long. Per germline, CDR1 MNHEY and CDR2 SVGEGT. The CDR3 nucleotides are TGTGCCAGCAGAGGAAACGAGCAGAACTACGAGCAGTACTTC. Its translation: CASRGNEQNYEQYF.

The chain uses TRBV5-1 and TRBJ2-1, with D perhaps matching TRBD2 (6 bases). The germline V gene encodes CDR1 SGHRS and CDR2 YFSETQ. Trimming took 5 bases from V and 9 from J, leaving 18 bases between them. The CDR3 loop spans 14 amino acids. In DNA, the CDR3 is TGCGCCAGCAGAACACAGATCCAGGGAGGTGAGCAGTTCTTC. Protein sequence: CASRTQIQGGEQFF.

This clonotype was counted ten times or more. The V gene is TRBV7-6, the J gene TRBJ2-7; TRBD2 matches at 16 bases. The CDR3 covers 18 residues. Trimming took 5 bases from V and 0 from J; bases not matched to a gene: 7. Germline V CDR1 and CDR2: SGHVS, FNYEAQ. In nucleotides, the CDR3 is TGTGCCAGCAGCAGAGGGACTAGCGGGGGGGGATCCTCCTACGAGCAGTACTTC. It is translated as CASSRGTSGGGSSYEQYF.

As DNA, the CDR3 is TGTGCCAGCAGCCCGGACGGTCGCACAGATACGCAGTATTTT. Protein product: CASSPDGRTDTQYF. The V gene is TRBV12-3 or TRBV12-4, the J gene TRBJ2-3, with no clear D. V lost 6 bases and J 1 base, leaving 11 bases between the germline ends. This CDR3 is built from 14 residues.

This clonotype was observed a handful of times. This rearrangement joins TRBV29-1 to TRBJ2-5; D not certain. With 0 bases removed from V and 2 bases from J, the gap between germline ends came to 10 bases. The germline V gene encodes CDR1 SQVTM and CDR2 ANQGSEA. The CDR3 covers 14 residues. The CDR3 nucleotides read TGCAGCGTTGAAGATAGGGCGGAACAAGAGACCCAGTACTTC. It translates to CSVEDRAEQETQYF.

The V call is TRBV20-1, the J call TRBJ2-3; 7 positions match TRBD2. Germline trimming cut 2 bases from V and 1 base from J; bases unmatched to any gene: 3. The germline CDR1 and CDR2 sequences are DFQATT and SNEGSKA (reference sequence). The CDR3 is 14 residues long. The CDR3 reads CSARSAGGTDTQYF. The CDR3 DNA sequence: TGCAGTGCTAGATCGGCGGGGGGCACAGATACGCAGTATTTT.

V gene TRBV3-1 combines with J gene TRBJ2-3; D gene unclear. The V end lost 0 bases, the J end lost 8 bases, and 12 bases lay between the germline ends. The CDR3 loop spans 14 amino acids. From germline, CDR1 is LGHDT and CDR2 YNNKEL (reference sequence). CDR3 amino acids: CASSQDRQLGTQYF. The CDR3 region has the DNA TGTGCCAGCAGCCAAGATCGGCAGCTCGGTACGCAGTATTTT.

The table lists this clonotype with a few counts. The J gene is TRBJ2-1, the V gene TRBV6-2 or TRBV6-3; 9 nucleotides line up with TRBD1. The CDR3 runs 14 residues. J was trimmed by 8 bases and V by 2 bases; bases with no gene match: 4. The germline gives CDR1 MNHEY, CDR2 SVGEGT. The CDR3 loop reads CASSYDRGWDEQFF. The CDR3 region has the DNA TGTGCCAGCAGTTACGACAGGGGGTGGGATGAGCAGTTCTTC.

This clonotype was detected only a few times. This chain connects TRBV4-3 to TRBJ1-5; the D gene is possibly TRBD1 (5 bases). This CDR3 is 15 amino acids long. CDR1 is LGHNA, CDR2 YSLEER, per germline. Between the trimmed V and J ends, which lost 1 base and 2 bases, there was a span of 9 bases. CDR3 in amino acids: CASSQGLGGNQPQHF. The CDR3 coding sequence is TGCGCCAGCAGCCAAGGGCTGGGGGGCAATCAGCCCCAGCATTTT.

This chain joins TRBV6-5 and TRBJ1-5, with D maybe TRBD1 (5 bases). The germline V gene encodes CDR1 MNHEY and CDR2 SVGAGI. Deletions cut 6 bases from V and 5 bases from J, with 14 bases between. This CDR3 is 14 amino acids long. CDR3 nucleotides: TGTGCCAGCAGAGACCGACAGAGGGATCAGCCCCAGCATTTT. Translated: CASRDRQRDQPQHF.

This clonotype was counted ten times or more. The chain joins TRBV5-5 to TRBJ2-4; D is ambiguous. V lost 0 bases and J lost 1, with 17 bases in between. CDR1 is SGHKS, CDR2 YYEKEE, per germline (reference sequence). There are 18 residues in the CDR3. For the CDR3, the DNA is TGTGCCAGCAGCTTGGTTGGCCGAGCTCCCCTGGCCAAAAACATTCAGTACTTC. This codes for CASSLVGRAPLAKNIQYF. Full variable domain (outside the CDR3, taken from reference TRBV5-5 and TRBJ2-4): DAGVTQSPTHLIKTRGQQVTLRCSPISGHKSVSWYQQVLGQGPQFIFQYYEKEERGRGNFPDRFSARQFPNYSSELNVNALLLGDSALYLCASSLVGRAPLAKNIQYFGAGTRLSVL.

As to this clonotype: A single base separates this from a much larger clone, so it may be a read error. V and J are TRBV7-9 and TRBJ2-1; 11 nucleotides match TRBD2. Trimming removed 3 bases from V and 4 bases from J; junction bases left unmatched: 2. CDR1 and CDR2 from the germline V gene are SEHNR and FQNEAQ (reference sequence). The CDR3 spans 15 residues. Written as DNA, the CDR3 is TGTGCCAGCAGCTTCGCTAGCGGGGGGTACAATGAGCAGTTCTTC. As protein: CASSFASGGYNEQFF.

V and J are TRBV28 and TRBJ1-3; possibly TRBD1 for D (5 bases). Germline V gene lookup returns CDR1 MDHEN and CDR2 SYDVKM. The V and J ends lost 5 bases and 4 bases respectively, with 15 bases between them. The CDR3 consists of 15 residues. CDR3 in amino acids: CASSVTGSGGNTIYF. Here the CDR3 DNA reads TGTGCCAGCAGTGTCACAGGTAGCGGAGGAAACACCATATATTTT.

This clonotype was found many times. The V and J genes are TRBV5-1 and TRBJ1-6; TRBD1 matches 7 bases. This CDR3 region has 16 residues. Germline CDR1 is SGHRS and CDR2 is YFSETQ. The V and J ends lost 3 bases and 7 bases, in that order; junction bases with no gene match: 10. The CDR3 DNA reads TGCGCCAGCAGCTCGCAGGGGGACATAAGAAATTCACCCCTCCACTTT. Amino acids: CASSSQGDIRNSPLHF.

V usage is TRBV5-1 and J usage is TRBJ2-2; tentatively, D is TRBD1 (6 bases). V was clipped by 5 bases and J by 6 bases, with 17 bases between them. CDR1 is SGHRS, CDR2 YFSETQ, per germline. This CDR3 comprises 15 residues. As DNA, the CDR3 is TGCGCCAGCAGAACAGGGTGGCTTGGCTCCGGGGAGCTGTTTTTT. Protein sequence: CASRTGWLGSGELFF.

There are many counts of this clonotype. The chain joins TRBV5-1 to TRBJ2-7; 7 bases map to TRBD1. Germline V gives CDR1 SGHRS, CDR2 YFSETQ. The J segment lost 4 bases and the V segment lost 0 bases, leaving 4 bases of the junction unmatched. This CDR3 is built from 14 residues. This CDR3 reads CASSLAGTDYEQYF. Here the CDR3 DNA reads TGCGCCAGCAGCTTGGCCGGGACAGATTACGAGCAGTACTTC.

This clonotype occurred a few times. The J gene is TRBJ2-7, the V gene TRBV4-1, with D unresolved. Germline V gene sequence: CDR1 MGHRA, CDR2 YSYEKL. The V gene lost 4 bases and the J gene lost 5 bases, with 12 bases spanning the gap. This CDR3 is 13 amino acids long. As DNA, the CDR3 is TGCGCCAGCAGCCCCGATGGGATACACGAGCAGTACTTC. This sequence encodes CASSPDGIHEQYF.

The sample holds a few counts of this clonotype. The rearrangement joins TRBV7-2 to TRBJ2-5; D unclear. CDR3 length equals 14 residues. The ends were cut back, 5 bases at V and 3 bases at J, with 13 bases in the middle. Germline V gene lookup returns CDR1 SGHTA and CDR2 FQGNSA. The CDR3 loop is CASSLDPAKETQYF. DNA of the CDR3: TGTGCCAGCAGCCTCGATCCCGCAAAAGAGACCCAGTACTTC.

The rearrangement links TRBV24-1 to TRBJ2-7; TRBD1 matches at 8 bases. Germline-derived CDR1 and CDR2 are KGHDR and SFDVKD. Unmatched junction bases numbered 10, after V lost 7 bases and J lost 6 bases. This CDR3 is 14 amino acids long. The CDR3 region has the DNA TGTGCCACCAGAGAACTACAGGGGGAATTCGAGCAGTACGTC. Translated, it gives CATRELQGEFEQYV.

This clonotype occurred many times. V is TRBV9 and J is TRBJ2-3; tentatively, D is TRBD2 (6 bases). Trimming pared 3 bases from V and 2 bases from J, leaving 16 bases between. The CDR3 is 16 residues long. CDR1 and CDR2 from the germline V gene are SGDLS and YYNGEE. The CDR3 region has the DNA TGTGCCAGCAGCGCGCCCTTGGGGGGACTCACAGATACGCAGTATTTT. Translation gives CASSAPLGGLTDTQYF.

This sequence joins TRBV6-6 and TRBJ2-3; TRBD2 aligns across 7 bases. The CDR3 runs 14 residues. The germline gives CDR1 MNHNY, CDR2 SVGAGI (reference sequence). After removal of 7 bases from V and 6 bases from J, the junction contained 10 bases not matched to a gene. CDR3 nucleotide sequence: TGTGCCAGCACCCCACTCATACTAGCGGATACGCAGTATTTT. Its translation is CASTPLILADTQYF.

This clonotype has more than one count but fewer than ten. The chain recombines TRBV7-9 with TRBJ2-4, with a possible D match to TRBD1 (6 bases). The CDR3 runs to 14 residues. V was shortened by 5 bases and J by 8 bases, with 16 bases between the two germline ends. Per the germline V gene, CDR1 is SEHNR and CDR2 is FQNEAQ (reference sequence). The CDR3 bases are TGTGCCAGCAGCCCAGGACAGTTGAGCTACATTCAGTACTTC. It translates to CASSPGQLSYIQYF.

The V call is TRBV18, the J call TRBJ1-3; 9 nucleotides match TRBD1. V was pared by 3 bases and J by 0 bases, with 3 bases of the junction left unmatched. From germline, CDR1 is KGHSH and CDR2 LQKENI. The CDR3 has 16 amino acids. The DNA for the CDR3 is TGTGCCAGCTCACCGGGACAGGGCAGCTCTGGAAACACCATATATTTT. It translates to CASSPGQGSSGNTIYF.